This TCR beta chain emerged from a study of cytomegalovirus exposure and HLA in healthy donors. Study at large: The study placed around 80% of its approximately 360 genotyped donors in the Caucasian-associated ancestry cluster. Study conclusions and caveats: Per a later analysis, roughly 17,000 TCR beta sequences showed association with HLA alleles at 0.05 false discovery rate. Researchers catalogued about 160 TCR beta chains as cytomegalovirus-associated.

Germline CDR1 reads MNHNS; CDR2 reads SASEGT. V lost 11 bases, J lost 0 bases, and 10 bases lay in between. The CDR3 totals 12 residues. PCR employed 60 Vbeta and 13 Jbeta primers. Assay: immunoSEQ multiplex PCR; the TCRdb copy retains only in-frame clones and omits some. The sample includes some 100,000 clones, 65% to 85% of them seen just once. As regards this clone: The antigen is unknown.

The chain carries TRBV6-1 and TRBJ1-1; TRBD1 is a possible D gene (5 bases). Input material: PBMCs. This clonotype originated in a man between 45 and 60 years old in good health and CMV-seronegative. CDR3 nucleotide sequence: TGTGCCTCACAGGATTTGAACACTGAAGCTTTCTTT. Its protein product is CASQDLNTEAFF.